Described below is a single T cell receptor beta chain sequence and its context. This likely reflects a read error, since a far larger clone is one base away. This sample was included in a study of blood T cell repertoires in acute mononucleosis (dated by TCRdb to about 2020). With regard to the full study: To capture the primary response, acute-phase samples were obtained within 2 weeks of when symptoms began. The mean EBV load in blood was 3.5 to 4 log10 genome copies per million B cells during acute infection, compared with over 2 at convalescence. In the acute phase, YVL-BR-specific cells accounted for a mean of approximately 2.3% of blood CD8 T cells, and GLC-BM-specific cells for a mean of about 1.1%.

For TCR profiling, total RNA from no fewer than 8,000 sorted tetramer+ CD8 T cells was reverse transcribed into cDNA. CDR3 regions were amplified by PCR with primers annealing to V and J regions, adding unique molecular identifiers to track templates. TCRalpha and TCRbeta chains were profiled using the immunoSEQ platform, including its sequencing and error-correction standards. On the study's bioinformatics: Clonal copy numbers were corrected for sequencing and PCR errors, and CDR3s were defined according to IMGT conventions. Analysis was restricted to productive rearrangements and performed with immunoSEQ Analyzer versions 2.0 and 3.0, while gene-pairing frequencies underwent further processing in Microsoft Excel. Circos plots were used to visualize V-J pairings, and MEME plus a custom motifSearch program were used to find CDR3 motifs. The probability of generation of TCR sequences was calculated using the OLGA algorithm. Clonotypes seen at both visits were designated persistent, clonotypes seen only acutely were designated nonpersistent, and clonotypes seen only at convalescence were designated de novo. An amino acid clonotype used by more than one donor was defined as a public TCR. Imported from immuneACCESS, the table was reduced by TCRdb to in-frame sequences with V and J called. These copies leave out some clones; in studies compared against another copy, an unresolved V gene accounts for under half, and the cause of the remainder is not known. For V, J and clone size, that table is used; D and trimming come from the DNA. The sample table shows 7,000 to 9,000 clones, and 25% to 30% are seen once. Around 30% of the sample is taken by the ten largest.

The CDR3 has 16 amino acids, counting the end cysteine and phenylalanine. Only CDR3 DNA remains: 48 bases, in frame from the first base. CDR1 and CDR2 were assigned from the germline V gene as MGHRA and YSYEKL. V and J are trimmed by 3 bases and 14 bases, and the gene matches miss 15 bases of the junction. The study at large found these results: Persistence into convalescence was observed for only roughly 9.4% of unique acute clonotypes, yet most of the response was made up by these persisting clonotypes, and the remaining acute clonotypes were seemingly replaced by new diverse de novo clonotypes. Because only a fraction of each donor's blood was analyzed, sampling error might partly account for the low clonotype overlap between the acute and convalescent samples. The cohort comprised only a few donors, so group averages rested on very few individuals. For BRLF1 (YVL-BR), TCRalpha CDR3 motifs played a dominant role and TCRbeta a minimal role in TCR repertoire selection.

The time point label of this sample denotes: acute infectious mononucleosis, at clinical presentation within 2 weeks of symptom onset (visit 1). Over primary infection, the study followed CD8 T cell responses to two immunodominant EBV epitopes: BRLF1 109 (YVL-BR) and BMLF1 280 (GLC-BM). A positive serum heterophile antibody test together with EBV viral capsid antigen-specific IgM pointed to primary EBV infection. As a first step, magnetic positive selection (MACS) was used to enrich total CD8 T cells from the PBMCs. A FACSAria III was used to sort live CD3+ CD8+ tetramer+ cells to over 95% purity. Cell sorting used a PE-conjugated tetramer carrying the BRLF1 109-117 peptide. At both acute infection and convalescence, EBV epitope-specific CD8 T cells were tetramer-sorted, and the TCR repertoires of those cells were deep-sequenced directly ex vivo. The donors were three individuals between about 18 and 30 years old who had clinical acute infectious mononucleosis and laboratory evidence of primary EBV infection. Heparinized peripheral blood was drawn at clinical presentation with mononucleosis symptoms and again about 6 months later. Ficoll-Paque density gradient centrifugation was used to isolate PBMCs.

The sequences come from EBV YVL epitope tetramer+ CD8+ T cells sorted from PBMCs, collected during acute infectious mononucleosis. The cell subset or site label, read with the paper, signifies: CD8 T cells binding a tetramer with EBV BRLF1 109-117 peptide (YVL-BR). The clonotype was recovered from a woman younger than 30 with infectious mononucleosis caused by EBV. The chain couples TRBV4-1 to TRBJ1-6, with TRBD1 identical over 8 junction bases. The DNA sequence follows: TGCGCCAGCAGCCAGACGACAGGGGAGGTCCGATTCACCCTCCACTTT. This codes for CASSQTTGEVRFTLHF.